The clone carrying this T cell receptor (beta chain) came up many times. What it binds is unknown. The record originates from a study of response to subunit inactivated influenza vaccine. Study-wide results and caveats: Authors suggested that a seasonal influenza vaccination recruits few new T cells each time.

This CDR3 spans 16 amino acids. Germline lookup yields CDR1 SGHRS and CDR2 YFSETQ. Between the trimmed V and J ends, which lost 5 bases and 1 base, there was a span of 18 bases. MiXCR, applied by TCRdb to the RT-PCR reads, yields one record per CDR3 protein. The sample records roughly 700,000 distinct CDR3 sequences, 15% to 19% being singletons. This receptor was taken from a man in his forties or fifties who received an inactivated influenza vaccine. The chain has TRBV5-1 and TRBJ2-5, with a tentative D call TRBD2 (7 bases). The sample was PBMCs from blood, taken roughly 12 days after vaccination. The CDR3 sequence: CASRASGGLRQETQYF. CDR3 DNA: TGCGCCAGCAGGGCCTCGGGGGGCCTTCGCCAAGAGACCCAGTACTTC.